This T cell receptor beta chain is drawn from a study of early stage breast cancer tumors. On the study more broadly: Of some 17 invasive breast tumors, about a dozen were hormone receptor-positive, HER2-negative.

Per germline, CDR1 MGHRA and CDR2 YSYEKL. The V segment lost 1 base and the J segment 1 base; nucleotides outside the gene matches: 6. The length of the CDR3 is 17 residues. Clones were sequenced by immunoSEQ multiplex PCR, and TCRdb holds only the in-frame ones, with some missing. This table has approximately 75,000 clones, around 80% appearing once. Material for sequencing was blood. The rearrangement joins TRBV4-1 to TRBJ2-1, with 8 bases aligning to TRBD1. This clonotype was sampled from a person in their 40s with breast cancer. The CDR3 sequence is CASSQGGRTGSYNEQFF. CDR3 in DNA: TGCGCCAGCAGCCAAGGAGGCCGGACAGGGTCCTACAATGAGCAGTTCTTC.